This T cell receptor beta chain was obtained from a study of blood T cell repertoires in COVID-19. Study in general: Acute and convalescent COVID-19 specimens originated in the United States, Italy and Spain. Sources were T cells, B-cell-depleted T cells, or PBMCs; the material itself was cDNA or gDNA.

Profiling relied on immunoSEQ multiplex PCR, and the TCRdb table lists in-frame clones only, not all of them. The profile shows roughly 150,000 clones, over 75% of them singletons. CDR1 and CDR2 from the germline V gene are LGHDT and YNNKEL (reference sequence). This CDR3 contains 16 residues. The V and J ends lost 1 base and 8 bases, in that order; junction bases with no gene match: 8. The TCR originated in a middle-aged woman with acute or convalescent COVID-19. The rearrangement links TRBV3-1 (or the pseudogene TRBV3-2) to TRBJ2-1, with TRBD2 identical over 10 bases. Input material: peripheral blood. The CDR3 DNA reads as TGTGCCAGCAGCCAAGGGCCTAGCGGGAGTATATATGAGCAGTTCTTC. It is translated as CASSQGPSGSIYEQFF.